Listed below are T cell receptor beta chains from one sample, sequenced in a study of cytomegalovirus exposure and HLA in healthy donors. Repertoires were generated with immunoSEQ multiplex PCR, while TCRdb's copy carries only in-frame clones and drops some. The profile shows over 100,000 clones, roughly 95% of them singletons. Sample: PBMCs. The source of these receptors is a woman aged 18 to 35 in good health and CMV-seronegative. Both conserved end residues are part of each CDR3. The D gene is left open where the match is weak. Clone size appears in some rows only: once, few, many, or a class for an expanded clone.

abundance,d_gene,v_gene,j_gene,len,CDR3aa,CDR3nt
-,TRBD2,TRBV7-2,TRBJ2-3,15,CASSRTSGPPDTQYF,TGTGCCAGCAGCAGGACTAGCGGCCCTCCAGATACGCAGTATTTT
-,TRBD1,TRBV7-8,TRBJ1-5,19,CASSPGPGQGGNSNQPQHF,TGTGCCAGCAGCCCGGGACCGGGACAGGGGGGTAATAGCAATCAGCCCCAGCATTTT
-,-,TRBV28,TRBJ2-5,13,CASSFRGKETQYF,TGTGCCAGCAGTTTCAGGGGAAAAGAGACCCAGTACTTC
-,TRBD1,TRBV5-1,TRBJ2-5,14,CASSFSQGKETQYF,TGCGCCAGCAGCTTCTCACAGGGGAAAGAGACCCAGTACTTC
-,-,TRBV10-3,TRBJ1-2,11,CAISAGHGYTF,TGTGCCATCAGTGCTGGGCATGGCTACACCTTC
once,-,TRBV4-1,TRBJ1-2,15,CASSQGDGTLYGYTF,TGCGCCAGCAGCCAGGGAGACGGGACACTTTATGGCTACACCTTC
-,-,TRBV6-4,TRBJ2-7,12,CAKRRPSYEQYF,TGTGCCAAACGGAGGCCGTCCTACGAGCAGTACTTC
-,-,TRBV6-1,TRBJ2-7,14,CASPSKGSAYEQYF,TGTGCCAGCCCCTCCAAGGGGTCGGCCTACGAGCAGTACTTC
-,-,TRBV5-6,TRBJ2-7,13,CASSGLQYYEQYF,TGTGCCAGCAGCGGTCTACAGTACTACGAGCAGTACTTC
-,TRBD1,TRBV29-1,TRBJ1-4,13,CSAEQGGNEKLFF,TGCAGCGCGGAACAGGGGGGTAATGAAAAACTGTTTTTT
-,TRBD2,TRBV10-2,TRBJ2-5,16,CASYSGGDRYGGAQYF,TGCGCCAGCTATTCGGGGGGGGACCGTTATGGTGGGGCCCAGTACTTC
-,TRBD1,TRBV19,TRBJ2-3,15,CASRATGHPTDTQYF,TGTGCCAGTAGAGCGACAGGGCATCCCACAGATACGCAGTATTTT
-,TRBD2,TRBV19,TRBJ2-7,15,CASSTSSGGGHEQYF,TGTGCCAGTAGTACGTCTAGCGGGGGTGGCCACGAGCAGTACTTC
-,-,TRBV4-3,TRBJ2-7,13,CASSQQGPDGQYF,TGCGCCAGCAGCCAACAGGGCCCGGACGGGCAGTACTTC
-,-,TRBV9,TRBJ1-6,10,CASSGRDLHF,TGTGCCAGCAGCGGCCGCGACCTCCACTTT
-,TRBD2,TRBV2,TRBJ2-7,15,CASSGSGLSSYEQYF,TGTGCCAGCAGTGGTAGCGGGCTCAGCTCCTACGAGCAGTACTTC
-,TRBD2,TRBV10-2,TRBJ2-1,14,CASRPGTSHNEQFF,TGCGCCAGCAGACCCGGGACTAGCCACAATGAGCAGTTCTTC
-,-,TRBV14,TRBJ2-5,14,CASSLRDFQETQYF,TGTGCCAGCAGCTTAAGGGACTTCCAAGAGACCCAGTACTTC
-,TRBD2,TRBV5-1,TRBJ2-1,14,CASRPGLADLQQFF,TGCGCCAGCCGCCCGGGACTAGCGGACCTGCAGCAGTTCTTC
-,TRBD1,TRBV27,TRBJ1-1,13,CASKPQGATEAFF,TGTGCCAGCAAGCCACAGGGGGCGACTGAAGCTTTCTTT
-,TRBD1,TRBV19,TRBJ1-1,15,CASKTSGTGDTEAFF,TGTGCCAGTAAAACATCCGGGACAGGGGACACTGAAGCTTTCTTT
-,TRBD1,TRBV7-2,TRBJ2-5,16,CASSLTAGQGTETQYF,TGTGCCAGCAGCTTAACCGCGGGACAGGGGACGGAGACCCAGTACTTC
-,TRBD1,TRBV18,TRBJ1-1,13,CASSPAGGTEAFF,TGTGCCAGCTCACCGGCAGGGGGCACTGAAGCTTTCTTT
-,TRBD1,TRBV2,TRBJ2-7,15,CASSEEAGGPYEQYF,TGTGCCAGCAGTGAAGAGGCAGGGGGTCCCTACGAGCAGTACTTC
-,TRBD1,TRBV6-5,TRBJ1-5,15,CASSSTGVGSQPQHF,TGTGCCAGCAGTTCGACAGGGGTAGGAAGTCAGCCCCAGCATTTT
once,TRBD1,TRBV5-8,TRBJ1-5,16,CASSLGTGAPYQPQHF,TGTGCCAGCAGCTTGGGTACAGGGGCCCCTTATCAGCCCCAGCATTTT
-,-,TRBV9,TRBJ2-1,16,CASSSNPRENNNEQFF,TGTGCCAGCAGCTCAAACCCTCGGGAAAACAACAATGAGCAGTTCTTC
-,-,TRBV6-5,TRBJ2-7,15,CASSFGGEGLDEQYF,TGTGCCAGCAGTTTCGGGGGAGAGGGTCTTGACGAGCAGTACTTC
-,TRBD1,TRBV2,TRBJ1-1,13,CASSGQGAAEAFF,TGTGCCAGCAGTGGACAGGGAGCCGCTGAAGCTTTCTTT
-,-,TRBV5-6,TRBJ1-5,14,CASSFQAINQPQHF,TGTGCCAGCAGCTTCCAGGCGATCAATCAGCCCCAGCATTTT
-,-,TRBV2,TRBJ1-1,12,CASSDRTNEAFF,TGTGCCAGCAGTGACAGGACAAATGAAGCTTTCTTT
-,-,TRBV9,TRBJ2-7,14,CASSVGTGTREQYF,TGTGCCAGCAGCGTAGGAACAGGGACGCGGGAGCAGTACTTC
-,-,TRBV29-1,TRBJ2-3,14,CSVELGGTGDTQYF,TGCAGCGTTGAGTTGGGCGGGACGGGAGATACGCAGTATTTT
-,TRBD1,TRBV9,TRBJ2-3,16,CASTAGGYGGTDTQYF,TGTGCCAGCACGGCAGGGGGTTATGGGGGTACAGATACGCAGTATTTT
-,TRBD1,TRBV9,TRBJ1-2,14,CASSAQQGVHGYTF,TGTGCCAGCAGCGCTCAACAGGGGGTACATGGCTACACCTTC
-,TRBD1,TRBV19,TRBJ1-2,15,CASSTSGQGVGGYTF,TGTGCCAGTAGTACCTCCGGACAGGGGGTGGGAGGCTACACCTTC
-,-,TRBV19,TRBJ1-5,12,CASSAYVQPQHF,TGTGCCAGCTCTGCCTACGTTCAGCCCCAGCATTTT